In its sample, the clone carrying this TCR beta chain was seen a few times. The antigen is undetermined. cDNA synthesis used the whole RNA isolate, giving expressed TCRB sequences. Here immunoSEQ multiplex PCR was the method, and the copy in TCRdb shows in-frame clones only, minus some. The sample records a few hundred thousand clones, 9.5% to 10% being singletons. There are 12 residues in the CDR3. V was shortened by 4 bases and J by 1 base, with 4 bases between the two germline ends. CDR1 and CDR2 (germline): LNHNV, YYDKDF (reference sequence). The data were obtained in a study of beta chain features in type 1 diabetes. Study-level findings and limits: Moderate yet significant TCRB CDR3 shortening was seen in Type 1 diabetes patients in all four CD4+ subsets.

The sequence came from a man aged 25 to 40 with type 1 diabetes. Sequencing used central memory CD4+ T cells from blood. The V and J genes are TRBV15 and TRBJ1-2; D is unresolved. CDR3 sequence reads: CATSTRNYGYTF. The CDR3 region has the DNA TGTGCCACCAGCACCCGTAACTATGGCTACACCTTC. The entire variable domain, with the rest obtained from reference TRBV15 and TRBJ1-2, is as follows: DAMVIQNPRYQVTQFGKPVTLSCSQTLNHNVMYWYQQKSSQAPKLLFHYYDKDFNNEADTPDNFQSRRPNTSFCFLDIRSPGLGDTAMYLCATSTRNYGYTFGSGTRLTVV.